The subject of this entry is one T cell receptor beta chain. Only in-frame clones appear in the TCRdb table, and some are missing; sequencing was by immunoSEQ multiplex PCR. The data show about 75,000 clones, roughly nine tenths seen once. Systemic immunosuppression or autoimmune disease history was grounds to exclude patients. This specimen belongs to a study of OX40 agonist ivuxolimab in advanced cancers. Across the whole study: Patients received intravenous ivuxolimab every 2 weeks at 0.01 to 10 mg/kg.

This TCR came from an adult with an advanced solid tumor such as melanoma, head and neck, liver or kidney cancer. Source: CD4+ or CD8+ T cells sorted from blood, taken in a trial of the OX40 agonist ivuxolimab.

The CDR3 DNA reads as TGTGCCAGCAGCTTAGGAAAGTATAGCAATCAGCCCCAGCATTTT. Residues: CASSLGKYSNQPQHF. V gene TRBV7-8 combines with J gene TRBJ1-5; D call uncertain. From germline, CDR1 is SGHVS and CDR2 FQNEAQ. The CDR3 extends over 15 amino acids. V lost 1 base to trimming and J lost 0 bases, with 7 bases between them.